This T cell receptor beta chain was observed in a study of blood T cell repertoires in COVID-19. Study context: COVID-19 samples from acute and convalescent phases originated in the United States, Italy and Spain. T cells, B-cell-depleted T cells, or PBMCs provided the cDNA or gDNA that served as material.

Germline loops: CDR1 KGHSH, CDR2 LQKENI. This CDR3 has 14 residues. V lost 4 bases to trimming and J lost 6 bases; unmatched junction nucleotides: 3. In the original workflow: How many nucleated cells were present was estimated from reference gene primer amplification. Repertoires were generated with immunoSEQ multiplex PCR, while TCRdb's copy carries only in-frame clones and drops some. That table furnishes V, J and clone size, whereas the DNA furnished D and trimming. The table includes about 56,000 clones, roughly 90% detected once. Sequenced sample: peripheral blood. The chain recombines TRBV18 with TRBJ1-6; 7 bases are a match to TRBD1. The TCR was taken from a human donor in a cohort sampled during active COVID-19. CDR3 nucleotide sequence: TGTGCCAGCTCACAACAGGGGCCTAATTCACCCCTCCACTTT. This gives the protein CASSQQGPNSPLHF.